This T cell receptor (beta chain) was identified in a study of neurological immune-mediated disorders (dated by TCRdb to the late 2010s). As for the study more broadly: Among the approximately 35 multiple sclerosis patients, relapsing-remitting MS was present in some 30 and secondary progressive MS was present in 3. The cohort was made up of about 66 subjects, consisting of 15 or so HAM/TSP patients, roughly 35 multiple sclerosis patients and around 20 healthy controls. The approximately 110 TCR-beta libraries included longitudinal samples, technical triplicates and paired sorted CD4+ and CD8+ T-cell subsets alongside PBMC samples. Peripheral blood TCR-beta repertoires from patients with HTLV-I-associated myelopathy (HAM/TSP), patients with multiple sclerosis, and healthy controls were compared in the study using UMI-based sequencing.

Here is what the overall study found, with its caveats: TCR clonal expansion was greatest in HAM/TSP patients and smallest in MS patients, who ranked below even healthy controls. No clinical or MRI features were associated with the MS cluster, and the authors said that larger cohorts are needed. In phylogenetic analysis, the repertoires of 18 of 34 MS patients grouped into a cluster of related CDR3 sequences, which suggests a possible signature at the repertoire level. No identical CDR3 amino acid sequences were found to be shared among expanded clones across subjects, suggesting that TCR-beta repertoires were private in all groups.

cDNA was synthesized by template-switch 5'RACE using a primer with a 10-nucleotide random unique molecular identifier that tagged each TCR transcript. Over 180 million TCR-beta sequences, covering 15-18 subjects, were produced in each sequencing run. The RNeasy kit was used to extract total RNA. The KAPA Real-time Library Amplification kit was used to amplify TCR-beta VDJ regions with primers for the TCR constant region and the 5'RACE anchor. A first PCR added sample indexes and Illumina adaptors, after which a second PCR increased the library yield. The roughly 650 bp TCR product was size-selected on a 2% E-gel SizeSelection system after Ampure bead purification. Before pooling, library quality was checked on a Bioanalyzer, concentration was measured with Qubit, and libraries were quantified with the Kapa Library Quantification kit. Libraries were sequenced paired-end 2 x 150 bp on an Illumina HiSeq 2500. To increase sequence diversity, roughly 25-31% phiX was spiked into each library pool. From the authors' description of their analysis: The quality-filtered reads were processed with the UMI-based MiGEC pipeline, whose error correction step removed more than 80% of the raw TCR sequences. VDJ genes were aligned to IMGT germline references, and each clonotype was defined by a unique CDR3 amino acid sequence together with V-J genes. VDJtools evaluated clonal expansion, Shannon diversity and CDR3 relatedness (CalcPairwiseDistances, ClusterSamples); CLCbio workbench built phylogenetic trees. A clone was classed as expanded if it had 8 or more unique UMIs, a cutoff based on coefficient-of-variation modelling across technical triplicates. TCRdb cleaned the public reads at Q25 with fastp, built clones with MiXCR and kept in-frame beta chains. For every CDR3 protein sequence, its rows merge into one entry that carries the most common genes and DNA. TCRdb's processing, not the authors' own work, is the source of the V and J calls. The sample data list some 60,000 distinct CDR3 sequences, and under 5.5% of these were observed just once. In total, the top ten clones hold roughly 3.2% of the sample.

Germline trimming: 6 bases from V, 4 bases from J; junction bases outside gene matches: 11. CDR1 SEHNR and CDR2 FQNEAQ were looked up in the germline V gene (reference sequence). The CDR3 spans 16 residues, from the cysteine through the phenylalanine. The sequence is cut down to CDR3 DNA, 48 bases in frame from base 1. This clonotype was detected ten times or more. This clone's antigen is unknown. It has no much larger one-base neighbor in the sample; base qualities were not kept. Libraries from unsorted PBMCs were made from 2 million PBMCs kept in RNAlater at -80 degrees C until RNA extraction. The multiple sclerosis patients were enrolled in a US clinical protocol that evaluated disease progression with magnetic resonance imaging. Peripheral blood underwent Ficoll-Hypaque density gradient centrifugation to isolate PBMCs, which were then cryopreserved in liquid nitrogen.

The receptor was derived from a woman between 45 and 65 years old with multiple sclerosis. Material for sequencing was PBMCs. The rearranged segments are TRBV7-9 and TRBJ1-1, with 10 bases aligning to TRBD1. The CDR3 is CASRSGTGEEGTEAFF. In nucleotides, the sequence is TGTGCCAGCAGGTCCGGGACAGGGGAAGAGGGCACTGAAGCTTTCTTT.